A single sample gave rise to the 29 T cell receptor beta chains below, sequenced in a study of blood T cell repertoires in COVID-19. Sequenced by immunoSEQ multiplex PCR; TCRdb stores in-frame clones only, minus some. The table records roughly 290,000 clones, roughly 85% of them present only once. The source material was PBMCs or T cells enriched from blood (not recorded which). The receptors originated from a man aged 25-45 years who had recovered from COVID-19.

The V gene is TRBV11-2, the J gene TRBJ1-4; tentatively, D is TRBD1 (5 bases). The germline V gene encodes CDR1 SGHAT and CDR2 FQNNGV. Trimming pared 1 base from V and 7 bases from J, leaving 10 bases between. The CDR3 has 14 residues. CDR3 sequence (DNA): TGTGCCAGCAGCTTAGCAGGGCAGGCTGAAAAACTGTTTTTT. Amino acids: CASSLAGQAEKLFF.

The chain combines TRBV5-4 with TRBJ1-2; TRBD1 agrees at 9 bases. This CDR3 comprises 15 residues. In germline, CDR1 is SGHNT, CDR2 YYREEE (reference sequence). J was trimmed by 5 bases and V by 3 bases; bases with no gene match: 8. The CDR3, as DNA: TGTGCCAGCAGCTCGGACAGGGGCTGGGGGTATGGCTACACCTTC. Protein sequence: CASSSDRGWGYGYTF.

This clone was seen once. V is TRBV2 and J is TRBJ2-5; D possibly corresponds to TRBD2 (6 bases). V shed 4 bases and J shed 3 bases, with 9 bases lying between them. Looked up from germline, CDR1 is SNHLY and CDR2 is FYNNEI. There are 13 residues in the CDR3. The CDR3 DNA follows: TGTGCCAGCAGTGGGTGGACTAAAGAGACCCAGTACTTC. Amino acids: CASSGWTKETQYF.

The V call is TRBV6-5, the J call TRBJ1-1; possibly TRBD1 for D (6 bases). The V and J ends lost 2 bases and 6 bases respectively, with 16 bases between them. The germline V gene has CDR1 MNHEY and CDR2 SVGAGI. The CDR3 sequence is 15 residues long. The CDR3 sequence is CASSYEGRGLAEAFF. The CDR3 nucleotides read TGTGCCAGCAGTTACGAGGGCAGGGGCTTGGCTGAAGCTTTCTTT.

V usage is TRBV4-3 and J usage is TRBJ2-5; 11 bases match TRBD2. Germline-derived CDR1 and CDR2 are LGHNA and YSLEER. CDR3 size: 17 residues. V lost 0 bases to trimming and J lost 9 bases; unmatched junction nucleotides: 12. The chain's CDR3 is CASSQDSTSGGPGAQYF. The CDR3 DNA sequence: TGCGCCAGCAGCCAAGATTCTACTAGCGGGGGCCCAGGGGCCCAGTACTTC.

In this sample, this clone turned up once. The rearrangement links TRBV14 to TRBJ2-1, with 10 bases aligning to TRBD2. Germline assignment: CDR1 SGHDN and CDR2 FVKESK. J gave up 6 bases and V 1 base, and 3 bases lay outside the gene matches. The CDR3 has 15 residues. The CDR3 DNA reads TGTGCCAGCAGCCAAGTACTAGCGGGAAGCAATGAGCAGTTCTTC. It is translated as CASSQVLAGSNEQFF.

The V and J genes are TRBV9 and TRBJ1-2; 10 positions agree with TRBD1. From germline, CDR1 is SGDLS and CDR2 YYNGEE. The CDR3 sequence is 14 residues long. The junction had 3 bases not matched to a gene; V was cut back by 5 bases and J by 2 bases. CDR3 region: CASSPGQGNYGYTF. DNA for the CDR3: TGTGCCAGCAGTCCGGGACAGGGGAACTATGGCTACACCTTC.

This clone was seen a few times. Other DNA sequences within the sample encode an identical CDR3. The chain is built from TRBV6-5 and TRBJ1-3, with D perhaps matching TRBD1 (6 bases). Trimming stripped 6 bases from V and 0 bases from J, with 12 bases between. The germline V gene has CDR1 MNHEY and CDR2 SVGAGI. There are 15 residues in the CDR3. CDR3 sequence (DNA): TGTGCCAGCAGCCTAGGACAGTCCTCTGGAAACACCATATATTTT. It is translated as CASSLGQSSGNTIYF.

The chain combines TRBV27 with TRBJ2-7, with 13 bases that match TRBD2. Germline V lookup: CDR1 MNHEY, CDR2 SMNVEV (reference sequence). The CDR3 is made up of 15 amino acids. The J segment lost 5 bases and the V segment lost 4 bases, leaving 5 bases of the junction unmatched. The CDR3 loop is CASSSWTSGGDEQYF. The CDR3 DNA reads TGTGCCAGCAGTTCGTGGACTAGCGGGGGAGACGAGCAGTACTTC.

The chain links TRBV5-6 to TRBJ2-7; D remains ambiguous. The ends were cut back, 2 bases at V and 0 bases at J, with 9 bases in the middle. This CDR3 region has 14 residues. Germline V gene data show CDR1 as SGHDT and CDR2 as YYEEEE. CDR3 region: CASSFSSSSYEQYF. Here the CDR3 DNA reads TGTGCCAGCAGCTTTAGCTCGAGCTCCTACGAGCAGTACTTC.

The chain uses TRBV6-5 and TRBJ2-7; TRBD1 is a possible D gene (5 bases). Trimming took 4 bases from V and 6 from J, leaving 13 bases between them. CDR1 is MNHEY and CDR2 is SVGAGI in the germline V gene. The CDR3 has 13 residues. The CDR3 coding sequence is TGTGCCAGCAGTTCGCGACAGATGTTCGAGCAGTACTTC. It is translated as CASSSRQMFEQYF.

The chain carries TRBV5-1 and TRBJ2-2; D remains ambiguous. The ends were cut back, 0 bases at V and 5 bases at J, with 11 bases in the middle. Germline assignment: CDR1 SGHRS and CDR2 YFSETQ. This CDR3 has 15 amino acids. The chain's CDR3 is CASSLVQQQTGELFF. In nucleotides, the CDR3 is TGCGCCAGCAGCTTGGTACAGCAACAGACCGGGGAGCTGTTTTTT. Filled out from reference TRBV5-1 and TRBJ2-2, the complete variable domain reads KAGVTQTPRYLIKTRGQQVTLSCSPISGHRSVSWYQQTPGQGLQFLFEYFSETQRNKGNFPGRFSGRQFSNSRSEMNVSTLELGDSALYLCASSLVQQQTGELFFGEGSRLTVL.

There are a few counts of this clone. The identical CDR3 is also encoded by other nucleotide sequences in the sample. J is TRBJ1-4 and V is TRBV2; D might be TRBD1 (6 bases). Germline V gene sequence: CDR1 SNHLY, CDR2 FYNNEI. V was shortened by 4 bases and J by 5 bases, with 11 bases between the two germline ends. The CDR3 is made up of 14 amino acids. CDR3 region: CASSAQGPNEKLFF. For the CDR3, the DNA is TGTGCCAGCAGTGCACAGGGCCCCAATGAAAAACTGTTTTTT.

The rearrangement links TRBV7-3 to TRBJ2-2; D possibly matches TRBD1 or TRBD2 (5 bases each). Germline CDR1 reads SGHTA; CDR2 reads FQGTGA. The CDR3 runs 14 residues. V was cut by 10 bases and J by 1 base, with 13 bases left in between. The CDR3 DNA sequence: TGTGCCACCAGGGTGGCGGGGAACACCGGGGAGCTGTTTTTT. Amino acid sequence: CATRVAGNTGELFF.

The chain recombines TRBV30 with TRBJ1-5; D not resolved. The V end was cut by 5 bases, the J end by 1 base, with 9 bases between. CDR3 size: 13 residues. CDR1 is GTSNPN and CDR2 is SVGIG in the germline V gene (reference sequence). CDR3 loop: CAWRGKSNQPQHF. The CDR3 region has the DNA TGTGCCTGGCGGGGAAAGAGCAATCAGCCCCAGCATTTT.

The chain has TRBV19 and TRBJ1-4; 7 bases map to TRBD1. Germline V CDR1 and CDR2: LNHDA, SQIVND (reference sequence). The length of the CDR3 is 15 residues. J gave up 7 bases and V 7 bases, and 12 bases lay outside the gene matches. The CDR3: CASTSTGYRGEKLFF. CDR3 in DNA: TGTGCCAGTACCTCGACAGGGTATAGAGGTGAAAAACTGTTTTTT.

V and J are TRBV5-4 and TRBJ1-1; 7 bases match TRBD1. The V and J ends lost 4 bases and 1 base, in that order; junction bases with no gene match: 4. Germline CDR1 and CDR2: SGHNT and YYREEE (reference sequence). This CDR3 contains 14 residues. CDR3: CASSSRTGNTEAFF. DNA of the CDR3: TGTGCCAGCAGCAGCCGGACAGGGAACACTGAAGCTTTCTTT.

The chain recombines TRBV30 with TRBJ1-6; TRBD1 agrees at 7 bases. Trimming removed 5 bases from V and 7 bases from J; junction bases left unmatched: 5. The CDR3 contains 13 residues. Germline V gene data show CDR1 as GTSNPN and CDR2 as SVGIG (reference sequence). CDR3 sequence (DNA): TGTGCCTGGGCGGGACAGCTGAATTCACCCCTCCACTTT. It encodes CAWAGQLNSPLHF.

The V gene is TRBV6-5, the J gene TRBJ1-2, with D perhaps matching TRBD1 (5 bases). Trimming removed 0 bases at V and 2 bases at J, with 10 bases between. The CDR3 contains 15 residues. Germline-derived CDR1 and CDR2 are MNHEY and SVGAGI. Written as DNA, the CDR3 is TGTGCCAGCAGTTACTCAGATGGGGGGAACTATGGCTACACCTTC. Translating gives CASSYSDGGNYGYTF.

The gene calls are TRBV5-6 and TRBJ2-3; D might be TRBD1 (6 bases). Trimming stripped 4 bases from V and 3 bases from J, with 18 bases between. The CDR3 contains 16 residues. Germline V gene data show CDR1 as SGHDT and CDR2 as YYEEEE. CDR3 amino acids: CASSPTPGHRTDTQYF. The CDR3, as DNA: TGTGCCAGCAGCCCTACCCCGGGACATAGGACAGATACGCAGTATTTT.

The V call is TRBV4-2, the J call TRBJ2-7; 7 positions agree with TRBD1. The J segment lost 2 bases and the V segment lost 2 bases, leaving 9 bases of the junction unmatched. CDR1 LGHNA and CDR2 YNFKEQ come from the germline V gene. This CDR3 has 16 amino acids. In DNA form, the CDR3 reads TGTGCCAGCAGCCAATACAGGGGCTCTACCACCTACGAGCAGTACTTC. As protein: CASSQYRGSTTYEQYF.

J is TRBJ1-2 and V is TRBV7-3, with 7 bases identical to TRBD1. The CDR3 is 14 amino acids. The germline V gene has CDR1 SGHTA and CDR2 FQGTGA. The V and J ends lost 2 bases and 3 bases, in that order; junction bases with no gene match: 3. The CDR3: CASSLGGTDYGYTF. The CDR3 DNA is TGTGCCAGCAGCTTAGGGGGGACAGACTATGGCTACACCTTC. Complete variable domain (other parts from reference TRBV7-3 and TRBJ1-2): GAGVSQTPSNKVTEKGKYVELRCDPISGHTALYWYRQSLGQGPEFLIYFQGTGAADDSGLPNDRFFAVRPEGSVSTLKIQRTERGDSAVYLCASSLGGTDYGYTFGSGTRLTVV.

The chain is built from TRBV15 and TRBJ1-1, with D perhaps matching TRBD1 (6 bases). Trimming shortened V by 1 base and J by 11 bases, and 11 bases separated the two germline ends. CDR3 size: 12 residues. Looked up from germline, CDR1 is LNHNV and CDR2 is YYDKDF (reference sequence). This CDR3 reads CATSRAGAGAFF. CDR3 in DNA: TGTGCCACCAGCAGAGCAGGGGCGGGCGCTTTCTTT.

The J gene is TRBJ2-1, the V gene TRBV7-8, with 7 bases aligning to TRBD2. Germline CDR1 SGHVS, CDR2 FQNEAQ. There are 13 residues in the CDR3. The V gene end was trimmed by 0 bases and the J gene end by 8 bases; junction bases not matched to a gene: 1. The CDR3 region is CASSLAGGDEQFF. The CDR3 coding sequence is TGTGCCAGCAGCTTAGCGGGAGGGGATGAGCAGTTCTTC.

The chain carries TRBV6-5 and TRBJ2-5, with TRBD1 identical over 9 bases. This CDR3 has 14 amino acids. V lost 6 bases and J lost 7; bases outside the gene matches: 9. Per the germline V gene, CDR1 is MNHEY and CDR2 is SVGAGI. The CDR3 is CASRRPGQGRTQYF. CDR3 bases: TGTGCCAGCAGGAGACCGGGACAGGGAAGGACCCAGTACTTC.

J is TRBJ1-3 and V is TRBV7-9; D remains unclear. Per the germline V gene, CDR1 is SEHNR and CDR2 is FQNEAQ (reference sequence). The CDR3 totals 16 residues. Deletions cut 1 base from V and 0 bases from J, with 10 bases between. CDR3 sequence: CASSLDRGNSGNTIYF. The CDR3 coding sequence is TGTGCCAGCAGCTTAGATCGGGGAAACTCTGGAAACACCATATATTTT.

V is TRBV6-2 or TRBV6-3 and J is TRBJ1-5, with D possibly TRBD1 on 5 matching bases. V lost 0 bases and J lost 7, with 13 bases in between. Germline assignment: CDR1 MNHEY and CDR2 SVGEGT. The CDR3 runs to 15 residues. The CDR3 DNA sequence: TGTGCCAGCAGTTACTCGACGGCAGGGCGCCAGCCCCAGCATTTT. This sequence encodes CASSYSTAGRQPQHF.

This chain uses TRBV5-4 with TRBJ2-1, with a possible D match to TRBD1 (6 bases). There are 15 residues in the CDR3. The germline V and J ends were trimmed by 4 bases and 1 base, with 12 bases remaining between them. Germline-derived CDR1 and CDR2 are SGHNT and YYREEE (reference sequence). CDR3 loop: CASSLGTFSYNEQFF. The CDR3 bases are TGTGCCAGCAGCCTCGGGACATTTTCCTACAATGAGCAGTTCTTC.

This chain joins TRBV7-9 and TRBJ1-5; possibly TRBD1 for D (6 bases). CDR1 is SEHNR and CDR2 is FQNEAQ in the germline V gene (reference sequence). CDR3 length equals 12 residues. V was trimmed by 5 bases and J by 6 bases, leaving 8 bases between them. Here the CDR3 DNA reads TGTGCCAGCAGCACAGGGACTCAGCCCCAGCATTTT. Translating it yields CASSTGTQPQHF.